The rows below give T cell receptor beta chains drawn from one sample of a study of Graves' ophthalmopathy and Graves' hyperthyroidism. Using its own MiXCR run on the multiplex PCR reads, TCRdb lists one record per CDR3 protein. The repertoire includes hundreds of thousands of distinct CDR3 sequences, about 21% of them detected once, and around 3.1% sits in the top ten. Sequenced input: peripheral blood. The receptor set was obtained from a young woman with stable Graves' hyperthyroidism. Each CDR3 is given with its conserved first and last residue. Each record gives: V gene, CDR3 protein.

v_call: TRBV30; cdr3_aa: CAWSAGGGPYEQYF
v_call: TRBV7-9; cdr3_aa: CASGTANQPQHF
v_call: TRBV4-3; cdr3_aa: CASSQDRGGTYEQYF
v_call: TRBV5-1; cdr3_aa: CASSRPPVQILYYEQYF
v_call: TRBV5-1; cdr3_aa: CASSLGSGGYYGYTF
v_call: TRBV20-1; cdr3_aa: CSARGAGDSYEQYF
v_call: TRBV9; cdr3_aa: CASSSHTGELFF
v_call: TRBV19; cdr3_aa: CASSIRTSAHQETQYF
v_call: TRBV14; cdr3_aa: CASSQKRTGEAFF
v_call: TRBV7-2; cdr3_aa: CASSWSGGGIVKTQYF
v_call: TRBV2; cdr3_aa: CASSGGRAGGPQYF
v_call: TRBV6-5; cdr3_aa: CASNFGGRETQYF
v_call: TRBV7-9; cdr3_aa: CASSPNYGGYEQYF
v_call: TRBV6-5; cdr3_aa: CASSSQLSNYGYTF
v_call: TRBV7-8; cdr3_aa: CASSPSSISSGQPQHF
v_call: TRBV6-5; cdr3_aa: CASRTSGYYEQYF
v_call: TRBV7-8; cdr3_aa: CASSLSPGHGYTF
v_call: TRBV6-1; cdr3_aa: CASMRGDSVAEQYF
v_call: TRBV6-1; cdr3_aa: CASSGDRGQDGYTF
v_call: TRBV27; cdr3_aa: CASSLGPYSYNSPLHF
v_call: TRBV7-8; cdr3_aa: CASSRDRVRYEQYF
v_call: TRBV6-1; cdr3_aa: CASQPQGLYTEAFF
v_call: TRBV7-3; cdr3_aa: CASRPASGPSPGELFF
v_call: TRBV28; cdr3_aa: CASSLEGRAYGYTF
v_call: TRBV12-3/TRBV12-4; cdr3_aa: CASSLGRTSGHEQYF
v_call: TRBV2; cdr3_aa: CASRPAGAPDTQYF
v_call: TRBV6-5; cdr3_aa: CASSYNRNTGELFF
v_call: TRBV28; cdr3_aa: CASVTSGRADEQYF
v_call: TRBV2; cdr3_aa: CASSERTGRYGYTF
v_call: TRBV6-1; cdr3_aa: CASKKGDRDRVYEQYF
v_call: TRBV12-3/TRBV12-4; cdr3_aa: CASSFGQGGTQYF
v_call: TRBV4-2; cdr3_aa: CASSLIQGAQGEAFF
v_call: TRBV20-1; cdr3_aa: CSARDLKTQYF
v_call: TRBV11-2; cdr3_aa: CASSPTGTDTIYF
v_call: TRBV28; cdr3_aa: CASSSLAGGLIVGELFF
v_call: TRBV28; cdr3_aa: CATQSLKQIWDETQYF
v_call: TRBV2; cdr3_aa: CASSLKQGRTEAFF
v_call: TRBV6-1; cdr3_aa: CASRPAGGWSTEAFF
v_call: TRBV10-3; cdr3_aa: CATTWGLASHEQYF
v_call: TRBV6-2/TRBV6-3; cdr3_aa: CASSSIHGPSPYEQYF
v_call: TRBV29-1; cdr3_aa: CSVPGTGNTYEQYF
v_call: TRBV5-5; cdr3_aa: CASGHSTYEQYF
v_call: TRBV12-3/TRBV12-4; cdr3_aa: CASSGGAGYSPLHF
v_call: TRBV18; cdr3_aa: CASSPSLGETQYF
v_call: TRBV9; cdr3_aa: CASSVGIAATYEQYF
v_call: TRBV20-1; cdr3_aa: CSALGTDPNQPQHF
v_call: TRBV6-5; cdr3_aa: CASSYSVHRVLASEQYF
v_call: TRBV6-1; cdr3_aa: CASRKQGGDYGYTF
v_call: TRBV6-1; cdr3_aa: CASIRAGLAFF
v_call: TRBV11-2; cdr3_aa: CASSPGRADYEQCF